This T cell receptor beta chain was obtained from a study of T cell repertoires in cytomegalovirus infection. Study information: Public TCR beta signatures marked donors with CMV infection and the matching HLA. General study findings and limits: Pooled public TCR beta family frequency picked out CMV carriers with the relevant HLA.

The CDR3 is made up of 15 amino acids. The V gene lost 2 bases and the J gene lost 2 bases, with 11 bases spanning the gap. Germline loops: CDR1 MNHEY, CDR2 SMNVEV (reference sequence). Each CDR3 protein is one row after TCRdb ran MiXCR on the reads. The table shows hundreds of thousands of distinct CDR3 sequences, with roughly a quarter occurring only once. This clonotype was seen many times. Its target is not known. This clonotype originated in a human donor in good health (CMV status not recorded). Some clones in this sample may be carry-over from other donors' samples. The sample consisted of CD8+ T cells from PBMCs. The V and J genes are TRBV27 and TRBJ2-3; no firm D call. The CDR3 sequence is CASSLVRFNTDTQYF. In nucleotides, the CDR3 is TGTGCCAGCAGTTTAGTCAGGTTTAACACAGATACGCAGTATTTT.